The entry that follows covers one T cell receptor beta chain sequence. No antigen is known for it. The data originate from a study of shared clonotypes between healthy human individuals. As for the study in general: There were three CD4 naive, three CD4 memory, two CD8 naive and one CD8 memory plates per donor. Overall study findings and caveats: Depth of sequencing was expected to influence donor clonotype sharing. Blood was the sole source, and tissue repertoires probably differ.

Donors, without exception, were Caucasian adults residing in Nashville, Tennessee. Sequenced by immunoSEQ multiplex PCR; TCRdb stores in-frame clones only, minus some. The sample has some 1 million clones, under 80% seen once. This CDR3 is 17 amino acids long. Trimming pared 1 base from V and 4 bases from J, leaving 17 bases between. Germline lookup yields CDR1 SGHRS and CDR2 YFSETQ. Sequenced sample: memory CD4+ T cells sorted from blood. Described subset: CD45RA-negative fraction. The chain links TRBV5-1 to TRBJ2-2, with D perhaps matching TRBD2 (5 bases). The clonotype was recovered from a young man in good health. The CDR3 region has the DNA TGCGCCAGCAGCTTGTGGGCCCGGGGTACGAGCACCGGGGAGCTGTTTTTT. It yields the protein CASSLWARGTSTGELFF.